Sequencing of this TCR beta chain was carried out in a study of esophageal squamous cell carcinoma tumors (dated by TCRdb to about 2021). A note on the overall study: Principal component analysis with K-means clustering of immunohistochemical values for T-cell and checkpoint markers was used to divide patients into immuno relation high and low groups. The nine to eleven cases yielded roughly 1.7 million total TCRalpha reads and some 1.4 million total TCRbeta reads, of which around 29,000 and 37,000, respectively, were unique. The purpose of the study was to evaluate TCR repertoire diversity and shared TCR repertoires of T cells in the tumor environment of esophageal squamous cell carcinoma. In Japan, some 53 patients with esophageal squamous cell carcinoma who were treated surgically made up the wider cohort, which included around 21 high and about 32 low immuno relation cases. TCR sequencing covered roughly 10 patients: five randomly selected high immuno relation cases and five background-matched low immuno relation cases. Points the paper makes about the study in general: In about 30% of the 10 cases, a single TCRalpha VJ recombination dominated, and TCRalpha diversity seemed to be reduced. Only a few cases were included in the TCR repertoire analysis, and no investigation at the CDR3 clonotype level was carried out. Because TCRalphabeta repertoire variation was large, shared V|J recombination candidates may have been selected by chance. Approximately 27 TRAV|TRAJ and more than 20 TRBV|TRBJ combinations, including TRAV13-1|TRAJ22 and TRBV7-9|TRBJ2-7, appeared to be shared among high immuno relation cases. The high immuno relation group had higher significant repertoire counts, although the two groups did not differ in total TCR repertoire counts. Since the TCRalpha and TCRbeta chains were sequenced separately, neither the chain pairing nor the recognized antigens could be determined.

This clonotype is classified as medium-sized (0.01 to 0.1%). The clone's antigen remains unknown. A much larger clonotype is one base distant, so this may be a read error. Enrollment excluded patients who had received neoadjuvant chemotherapy or who had no clinical information. All of the TCR-sequenced cases shown were male, and each had a subtotal esophagectomy with 2- or 3-field lymphadenectomy. RNA was isolated from bulk tumor tissue sections using a Qiagen AllPrep kit, and no T-cell sorting was performed. Small sections of surgically resected tumor tissue were kept in RNAlater reagent at -80 degrees C until RNA was extracted. The library was prepared using 5' RACE. PCR with KAPA HiFi used TCRalpha or TCRbeta constant-region primers plus a P20EA primer, followed by nested second PCR with CA2 or CB2. TCR genes were amplified by unbiased adaptor ligation RT-PCR, with reverse transcription by Superscript III and a polyT18-containing BSL-18E primer. Once second-strand synthesis and blunting were done, the P10EA/P20EA adaptor was ligated onto the 5' end of the cDNA, and NotI digestion came next. The first and second PCRs ran 20 to 25 cycles of 98°C for 20 s, 65°C for 30 s and 72°C for 1 min. The Nextera XT Index kit v2 Set A was used to index the amplicons, which were pooled in equimolar amounts and quantified with a Qubit 2.0 Fluorometer. For sequencing, the Illumina MiSeq platform generated 2x300 bp paired-end reads. The study's own analysis went as follows. V and J genes were assigned to reads on the basis of highest identity to IMGT reference sequences using Repertoire Genesis software ver.1.0. CDR3 was defined as the region from Cys104 to Phe118 plus Gly119 and was translated, and unique sequence reads were defined by distinct V, J and CDR3 amino acids. Shared V|J combinations were chosen if significant in both a Fisher's exact test in edgeR and a Mann Whitney U test. After singletons were removed and 500 repertoire combinations were bootstrapped, the repertoire dissimilarity index was calculated with the R rdi package. TCRdb redid the processing of the public reads, applying fastp at Q25 and MiXCR, and retained in-frame beta chains. Rows merge per CDR3 protein into single entries with the most common DNA and genes. TCRdb's processing, not the authors', yielded these V and J calls. This sample lists around 210 distinct CDR3 sequences; roughly 15% were detected once. Together, the top ten hold under 55% of the sample.

V and J are trimmed by 1 base and 10 bases, and the gene matches miss 4 bases of the junction. CDR1 DFQATT and CDR2 SNEGSKA are derived from the germline V gene (reference sequence). Including cysteine and phenylalanine, the CDR3 has 11 amino acids. Here the CDR3 DNA is all that survives: 33 bases in frame from base 1. This receptor was identified in a man between 45 and 79 years old with esophageal squamous cell carcinoma. Material: tumor tissue. Recombination linked TRBV20-1 to TRBJ2-7; 7 junctional bases match TRBD2. At the DNA level, the sequence is TGCAGTGCTAGAGCAGGCGGGGGACAGTACTTC. Protein translation: CSARAGGGQYF.